This passage covers 5 T cell receptor beta chains from one sample sequenced in a study of T-cell reconstitution after alpha-beta-depleted transplantation in children. For TCRbeta, the library was prepared with unique molecular identifiers. TCRdb analysed the PCR reads with MiXCR anew, one entry per CDR3 protein. This repertoire shows some 530,000 distinct CDR3 sequences, approximately 13% found once; its top ten account for around 5.6%. Sequencing was performed on PBMCs from the stem cell graft donor, taken from the stem cell graft. The receptors originated from a human donor who donated a stem cell graft to a child with combined immunodeficiency.

As to this clonotype: A much larger clone is a single base away; this may be a read error. This chain joins TRBV4-3 and TRBJ1-5; no firm D call. CDR3 length: 13 amino acids. CDR1 and CDR2 from the germline V gene are LGHNA and YSLEER. The germline V and J ends were trimmed by 0 bases and 5 bases, with 5 bases remaining between them. This CDR3 reads CASSQDRYQPQHF. CDR3 nucleotides: TGCGCCAGCAGCCAAGATCGGTATCAGCCCCAGCATTTT.

This clonotype was observed many times. V and J are TRBV20-1 and TRBJ2-5, with 9 bases that match TRBD2. The CDR3 extends over 11 amino acids. The germline gives CDR1 DFQATT, CDR2 SNEGSKA (reference sequence). Trimming took 6 bases from V and 5 from J; bases not matched to a gene: 1. CDR3 loop: CSAGLAETQYF. CDR3 bases: TGCAGTGCCGGACTAGCGGAGACCCAGTACTTC.

This chain connects TRBV15 to TRBJ2-1; 10 nucleotides line up with TRBD2. The germline gives CDR1 LNHNV, CDR2 YYDKDF (reference sequence). This CDR3 is 17 amino acids long. V was clipped by 5 bases and J by 0 bases; unmatched bases: 7. The CDR3 DNA follows: TGTGCCACCAGCCACGGACTAGCGGTCGTCTCCTACAATGAGCAGTTCTTC. As protein: CATSHGLAVVSYNEQFF.

This clonotype was counted ten times or more. The chain links TRBV12-3 or TRBV12-4 to TRBJ2-7; D is unresolved. The germline V and J ends were trimmed by 3 bases and 6 bases, with 21 bases remaining between them. This CDR3 has 16 amino acids. CDR3 nucleotides: TGTGCCAGCAGTTTGCTCGCGTCCGCTCAATTAGGCGAGCAGTACTTC. This codes for CASSLLASAQLGEQYF.

The chain combines TRBV6-2 or TRBV6-3 with TRBJ1-3; D not certain. The V and J ends lost 0 bases and 0 bases respectively, with 9 bases between them. This CDR3 contains 16 residues. Germline V CDR1 and CDR2: MNHEY, SVGEGT. The CDR3 region has the DNA TGTGCCAGCAGTTACTCGATGCCAACCTCTGGAAACACCATATATTTT. Translating it yields CASSYSMPTSGNTIYF.